The 7 T cell receptor beta chains listed next were all sequenced from one sample in a study of blood T cell repertoires in COVID-19. The method was immunoSEQ multiplex PCR; TCRdb's version includes in-frame clones alone and lacks a portion of them. The sample consists of some 400,000 clones, about 88% of them appearing once. The sample comprised peripheral blood. The receptors shown here come from a human donor in a cohort sampled during active COVID-19.

On this clone: In the same sample, other DNA sequences code for this CDR3. J is TRBJ2-7 and V is TRBV9, with D uncertain. This CDR3 comprises 12 residues. CDR1 and CDR2 from the germline V gene are SGDLS and YYNGEE. V lost 3 bases, J lost 4 bases, and 8 bases lay in between. For the CDR3, the DNA is TGTGCCAGCAGCGCCACCGGTTACGAGCAGTACTTC. This codes for CASSATGYEQYF.

The chain employs TRBV19 and TRBJ1-4; perhaps TRBD1 as D (5 bases). CDR3 length: 13 amino acids. Germline V lookup: CDR1 LNHDA, CDR2 SQIVND (reference sequence). Trimming removed 5 bases at V and 7 bases at J, with 11 bases between. The CDR3 spells CASSPPGGEKLFF. The CDR3 DNA reads as TGTGCCAGTAGTCCCCCCGGGGGTGAAAAACTGTTTTTT.

The J gene is TRBJ1-2, the V gene TRBV3-1 (or the pseudogene TRBV3-2); 8 positions match TRBD1. Losses at the gene ends were 1 base for V and 4 bases for J; bases not matched to a gene: 5. The CDR3 consists of 15 residues. Looked up from germline, CDR1 is LGHDT and CDR2 is YNNKEL (reference sequence). CDR3 region: CASSQGDRGIYGYTF. The CDR3 region has the DNA TGTGCCAGCAGCCAAGGCGACAGGGGCATCTATGGCTACACCTTC.

This chain links TRBV2 with TRBJ2-1, with 9 bases fitting TRBD2. CDR3 length: 14 residues. Looked up from germline, CDR1 is SNHLY and CDR2 is FYNNEI. Trimming removed 6 bases from V and 8 bases from J; junction bases left unmatched: 8. CDR3 region: CASRISGSRDEQFF. The CDR3 nucleotides are TGTGCCAGCAGAATTAGCGGGAGTAGAGATGAGCAGTTCTTC.

This sequence joins TRBV7-9 and TRBJ2-2; D gene ambiguous. The CDR3 sequence is 14 residues long. V was trimmed by 4 bases and J by 1 base, leaving 7 bases between them. CDR1 is SEHNR, CDR2 FQNEAQ, per germline (reference sequence). CDR3 loop: CASSSPGNTGELFF. CDR3 nucleotides: TGTGCCAGCAGCTCCCCGGGGAACACCGGGGAGCTGTTTTTT. Full variable domain (remainder filled in from reference TRBV7-9 and TRBJ2-2): DTGVSQNPRHKITKRGQNVTFRCDPISEHNRLYWYRQTLGQGPEFLTYFQNEAQLEKSRLLSDRFSAERPKGSFSTLEIQRTEQGDSAMYLCASSSPGNTGELFFGEGSRLTVL.

This clone appeared once. The chain has TRBV30 and TRBJ1-1; no clear D gene. Deletions cut 4 bases from V and 5 bases from J, with 14 bases between. The CDR3 consists of 13 residues. Per germline, CDR1 GTSNPN and CDR2 SVGIG (reference sequence). CDR3 sequence reads: CAWKQRGGTEAFF. The CDR3 DNA reads TGTGCCTGGAAACAACGAGGAGGGACTGAAGCTTTCTTT.

Here the CDR3 reads CASSLPSRPEQFF. CDR3 sequence (DNA): TGTGCCAGCAGCTTGCCATCGAGGCCTGAGCAGTTCTTC. The chain combines TRBV5-5 with TRBJ2-1; no definite D call. Between the trimmed V and J ends, which lost 1 base and 9 bases, there was a span of 11 bases. Germline loops: CDR1 SGHKS, CDR2 YYEKEE (reference sequence). The CDR3 runs 13 residues.